This TCR beta chain came from a study of blood T cell repertoires in COVID-19. Study summary: The samples span acute and convalescent COVID-19 from the United States, Italy and Spain. Sample material is recorded as cDNA or gDNA derived from T cells, B-cell-depleted T cells, or PBMCs.

Sequencing was performed with immunoSEQ multiplex PCR; in TCRdb, only in-frame clones are kept and a portion is missing. The sample holds tens of thousands of clones, under 90% seen once. Germline trimming cut 5 bases from V and 10 bases from J; bases unmatched to any gene: 14. The germline V gene encodes CDR1 MGHRA and CDR2 YSYEKL. CDR3 size: 15 residues. The sequenced sample was peripheral blood. The sequence was obtained from a man aged 55 to 70 with COVID-19, enrolled during active disease. The chain recombines TRBV4-1 with TRBJ1-3; 7 bases map to TRBD1. CDR3 residues: CASSSQSGTEATIYF. For the CDR3, the DNA is TGCGCCAGCAGCTCCCAGTCCGGGACAGAAGCAACCATATATTTT.